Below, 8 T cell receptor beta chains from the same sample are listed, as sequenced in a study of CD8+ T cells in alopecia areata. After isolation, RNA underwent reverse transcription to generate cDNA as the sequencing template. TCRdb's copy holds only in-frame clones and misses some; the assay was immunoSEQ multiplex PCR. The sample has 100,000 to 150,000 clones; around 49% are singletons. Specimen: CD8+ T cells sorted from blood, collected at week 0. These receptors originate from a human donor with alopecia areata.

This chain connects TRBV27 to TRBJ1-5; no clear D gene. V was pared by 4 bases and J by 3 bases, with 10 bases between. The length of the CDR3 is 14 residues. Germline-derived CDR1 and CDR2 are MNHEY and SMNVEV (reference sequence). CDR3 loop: CASSSPGSNQPQHF. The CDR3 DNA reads TGTGCCAGCAGTTCCCCGGGTTCCAATCAGCCCCAGCATTTT.

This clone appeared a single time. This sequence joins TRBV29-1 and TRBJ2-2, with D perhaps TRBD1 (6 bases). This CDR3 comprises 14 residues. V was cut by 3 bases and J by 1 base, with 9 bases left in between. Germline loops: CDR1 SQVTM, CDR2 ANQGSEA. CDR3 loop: CSVDGRGNTGELFF. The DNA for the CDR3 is TGCAGCGTTGACGGCAGGGGGAACACCGGGGAGCTGTTTTTT.

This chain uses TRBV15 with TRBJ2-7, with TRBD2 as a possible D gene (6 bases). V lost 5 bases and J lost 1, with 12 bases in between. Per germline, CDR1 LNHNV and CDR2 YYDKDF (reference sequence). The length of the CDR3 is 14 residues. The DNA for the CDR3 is TGTGCCACCAGCGGGACGGGAGAGTCCTACGAGCAGTACTTC. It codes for CATSGTGESYEQYF. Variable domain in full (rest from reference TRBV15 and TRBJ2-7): DAMVIQNPRYQVTQFGKPVTLSCSQTLNHNVMYWYQQKSSQAPKLLFHYYDKDFNNEADTPDNFQSRRPNTSFCFLDIRSPGLGDTAMYLCATSGTGESYEQYFGPGTRLTVT.

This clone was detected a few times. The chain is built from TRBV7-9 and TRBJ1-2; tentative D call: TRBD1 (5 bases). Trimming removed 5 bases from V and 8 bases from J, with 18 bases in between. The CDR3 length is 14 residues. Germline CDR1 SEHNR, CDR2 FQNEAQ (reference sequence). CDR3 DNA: TGTGCCAGCAGCCTGGAGGGGTTTGGATCGGGCTACACCTTC. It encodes CASSLEGFGSGYTF. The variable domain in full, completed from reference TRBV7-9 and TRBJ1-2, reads DTGVSQNPRHKITKRGQNVTFRCDPISEHNRLYWYRQTLGQGPEFLTYFQNEAQLEKSRLLSDRFSAERPKGSFSTLEIQRTEQGDSAMYLCASSLEGFGSGYTFGSGTRLTVV.

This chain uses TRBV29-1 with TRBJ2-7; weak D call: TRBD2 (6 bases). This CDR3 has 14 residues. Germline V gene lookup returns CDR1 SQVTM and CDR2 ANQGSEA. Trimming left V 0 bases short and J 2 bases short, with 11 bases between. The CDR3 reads CSVEEGGRTYEQYF. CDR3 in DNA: TGCAGCGTTGAAGAGGGGGGACGGACCTACGAGCAGTACTTC.

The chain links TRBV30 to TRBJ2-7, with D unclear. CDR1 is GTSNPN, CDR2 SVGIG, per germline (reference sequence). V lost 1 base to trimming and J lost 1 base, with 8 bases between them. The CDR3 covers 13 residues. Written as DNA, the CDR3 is TGTGCCTGGAGTGAAGACACTTCCTACGAGCAGTACTTC. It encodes CAWSEDTSYEQYF. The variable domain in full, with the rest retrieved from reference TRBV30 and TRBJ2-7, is SQTIHQWPATLVQPVGSPLSLECTVEGTSNPNLYWYRQAAGRGLQLLFYSVGIGQISSEVPQNLSASRPQDRQFILSSKKLLLSDSGFYLCAWSEDTSYEQYFGPGTRLTVT.

CDR3 region: CASSGTGDGYTF. CDR3 DNA sequence: TGTGCCAGCAGCGGGACAGGGGATGGCTACACCTTC. The J gene is TRBJ1-2, the V gene TRBV5-4; 10 nucleotides align to TRBD1. The germline V gene has CDR1 SGHNT and CDR2 YYREEE (reference sequence). CDR3 length equals 12 residues. Trimming took 4 bases from V and 6 from J; bases not matched to a gene: 0.

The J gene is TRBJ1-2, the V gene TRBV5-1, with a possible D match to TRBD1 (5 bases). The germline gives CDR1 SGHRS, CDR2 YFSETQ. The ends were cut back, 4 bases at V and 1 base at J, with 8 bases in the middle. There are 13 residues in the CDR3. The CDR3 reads CASSQGINYGYTF. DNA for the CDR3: TGCGCCAGCAGCCAGGGAATTAACTATGGCTACACCTTC. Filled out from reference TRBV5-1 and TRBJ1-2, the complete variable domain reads KAGVTQTPRYLIKTRGQQVTLSCSPISGHRSVSWYQQTPGQGLQFLFEYFSETQRNKGNFPGRFSGRQFSNSRSEMNVSTLELGDSALYLCASSQGINYGYTFGSGTRLTVV.